This is a list of T cell receptor beta chains from one sample in a study of CD8 T cells in ankylosing spondylitis. TCRdb analysed the 5' RACE reads with MiXCR anew, one entry per CDR3 protein. The sample contains 300,000 to 400,000 distinct CDR3 sequences, about 20% of which appear only once. The material sequenced was blood, either unsorted or a sorted T cell fraction (not recorded which). Every receptor here comes from a male donor with ankylosing spondylitis. Both conserved end residues are trimmed from each CDR3.

v_call,j_call,cdr3_aa
TRBV10-3,TRBJ1-2,AISESSHRGWNT
TRBV12-3/TRBV12-4,TRBJ1-6,ASSAGQGTNSPLH
TRBV27,TRBJ2-7,ASSDRVWIERGVYEQY
TRBV12-3/TRBV12-4,TRBJ2-7,ASTSRTSSKYEQY
TRBV15,TRBJ2-5,ATSGTVAFH
TRBV2,TRBJ2-7,ASSPDRGAQKYYEQY
TRBV30,TRBJ1-5,AWSVAGSGQPQH
TRBV10-3,TRBJ2-1,AISEFLRESYNEQF
TRBV20-1,TRBJ2-4,SARTGAKNIQY
TRBV5-1,TRBJ1-2,ASSFTGDYGYT
TRBV6-5,TRBJ2-7,ASSYIPYTYEQY
TRBV27,TRBJ2-3,ASSFGGEGTDTQY
TRBV5-1,TRBJ2-1,ASSLVAAGMSSYNEQF
TRBV7-3,TRBJ2-1,ASSFGGGGNSEQF
TRBV27,TRBJ1-6,ASSHRGRLSPLH
TRBV3-1,TRBJ2-5,ASSPGGQGSFETQY
TRBV6-1,TRBJ2-7,ASLPLMVLTYEQY
TRBV4-1,TRBJ2-1,ASSHPRDRGYNEQF
TRBV18,TRBJ2-1,ASSPMAGNNEQF
TRBV11-1,TRBJ2-1,ASSFSSGKENEQF
TRBV4-1,TRBJ2-1,ASSQDYRSDYNNEQF
TRBV12-3/TRBV12-4,TRBJ2-7,ASTASGRASEQY
TRBV20-1,TRBJ1-5,SASTGDYQPQH
TRBV11-2,TRBJ2-7,ASTGTGVIYEQY
TRBV29-1,TRBJ2-5,SGRGSGQETQY
TRBV9,TRBJ2-1,ASSFAGTNEQF
TRBV4-1,TRBJ2-7,ASSQDPRRAYEQY
TRBV2,TRBJ1-5,ASGLGAYSNQPQH
TRBV7-3,TRBJ2-3,ASSSDRATDTQY
TRBV12-3/TRBV12-4,TRBJ2-1,ASRGGLAGGYNEQF
TRBV3-1,TRBJ2-1,ASSQDNAYNEQF
TRBV20-1,TRBJ2-4,SAPGQGDTLAKNIQY
TRBV4-2,TRBJ1-2,ASSQEGGRNYGYT
TRBV7-8,TRBJ2-2,ASSFRTASGTGELF
TRBV4-3,TRBJ1-3,ASSQDVGTVSGNTIY
TRBV30,TRBJ2-7,ASQAERGGAYEQY
TRBV7-2,TRBJ2-3,ASSPLDREGTQY
TRBV29-1,TRBJ2-7,SGSRNSYEQY
TRBV12-5,TRBJ2-1,ASGLWLAGGYEQF
TRBV12-3/TRBV12-4,TRBJ2-3,ASTGLAGGTDTQY
TRBV20-1,TRBJ2-5,SARGNDRGY
TRBV10-3,TRBJ2-1,AVLAGDGEQF
TRBV7-9,TRBJ1-4,ASSLALHWKNEKLF
TRBV20-1,TRBJ2-5,SARELARAQY
TRBV19,TRBJ2-1,ASSAGTGIHNEQF
TRBV28,TRBJ2-3,ASTTFSFTDTQY
TRBV4-3,TRBJ2-1,ASSQVLAGDNEQF
TRBV27,TRBJ2-7,ASSAKTSREQY
TRBV12-3/TRBV12-4,TRBJ2-7,ASSLIAGASYEQY
TRBV6-1,TRBJ2-7,ASSTTTPTYEQY
TRBV4-1,TRBJ2-2,ASSQALRDAFTGELF
TRBV7-2,TRBJ2-2,ASSLELTTGELF